One and the same sample provided the 5 T cell receptor beta chains below, sequenced in a study of somatic mutations in cytotoxic T cells in rheumatoid arthritis (TCRdb year 2017). Receptor amplification or capture employed the immunoSEQ multiplex PCR assay. As stored in TCRdb, this immuneACCESS dataset retains in-frame rearrangements with V and J assigned. A fraction of the clones does not appear; measured against another copy, unresolved V genes explain less than half of the discrepancy, and the remainder lacks a known reason. The sample has about 20,000 clones on record, about four fifths of them singletons. Approximately 15% of the sample is in the top ten clones. What was sequenced was CD8+ T cells sorted from blood. These receptors came from an adult with rheumatoid arthritis.

The chain uses TRBV9 and TRBJ2-7; TRBD1 is a possible D gene (5 bases). CDR1 SGDLS and CDR2 YYNGEE come from the germline V gene. The CDR3 is 14 residues long. With 3 bases removed from V and 7 bases from J, the gap between germline ends came to 17 bases. Here the CDR3 reads CASSEAERGREQYF. The CDR3 DNA follows: TGTGCCAGCAGCGAGGCCGAAAGGGGTAGGGAGCAGTACTTC.

The chain joins TRBV13 to TRBJ1-2; 7 bases line up with TRBD1. The CDR3 is made up of 13 amino acids. The ends lost 5 bases at V and 7 bases at J; junction bases unmatched: 7. Germline-derived CDR1 and CDR2 are PRHDT and FYEKMQ (reference sequence). CDR3 DNA: TGTGCCAGCAGCCACGGGACAGTTCCTGGCTACACCTTC. Translation: CASSHGTVPGYTF.

This chain links TRBV5-4 with TRBJ2-7; perhaps TRBD1 as D (6 bases). V lost 4 bases to trimming and J lost 1 base, with 9 bases between them. This CDR3 is 13 amino acids long. Germline CDR1 SGHNT, CDR2 YYREEE (reference sequence). CDR3 DNA: TGTGCCAGCAGCGAGGACAGTTCCTACGAGCAGTACTTC. This translates into CASSEDSSYEQYF. The whole variable domain, filled in from reference TRBV5-4 and TRBJ2-7, reads ETGVTQSPTHLIKTRGQQVTLRCSSQSGHNTVSWYQQALGQGPQFIFQYYREEENGRGNFPPRFSGLQFPNYSSELNVNALELDDSALYLCASSEDSSYEQYFGPGTRLTVT.

The genes are TRBV9 and TRBJ1-3, with TRBD1 matching 9 bases. This CDR3 is built from 14 residues. From germline, CDR1 is SGDLS and CDR2 YYNGEE. The V gene end was trimmed by 5 bases and the J gene end by 4 bases; junction bases not matched to a gene: 4. The CDR3 sequence: CASRGTGSGNTIYF. DNA of the CDR3: TGTGCCAGCAGGGGGACAGGGTCAGGAAACACCATATATTTT.

This chain uses TRBV19 with TRBJ1-1, with D uncertain. The V gene's germline CDR1 is LNHDA and CDR2 SQIVND (reference sequence). V gave up 0 bases and J gave up 2 bases, with 13 bases separating them. This CDR3 has 16 amino acids. DNA of the CDR3: TGTGCCAGTAGTATAGATCCCAACTCGGGAAACACTGAAGCTTTCTTT. Its protein is CASSIDPNSGNTEAFF.